The source of this T cell receptor (beta chain) is a study of neurological immune-mediated disorders. Source material was 2 million unsorted PBMCs, stored at -80 °C in RNAlater. Ten or more counts support this clonotype. TCRdb processed the 5' RACE reads anew with MiXCR; each CDR3 protein has one entry. The table has approximately 59,000 distinct CDR3 sequences, more than 4.5% seen once; the top ten hold roughly 5.7%. Germline V gene data show CDR1 as DFQATT and CDR2 as SNEGSKA (reference sequence). J lost 9 bases, V lost 5 bases, and 11 bases had no gene match. The CDR3 is 14 amino acids. The receptor comes from a human donor with multiple sclerosis. The donor label of this sample is uncertain. The sequencing input was PBMCs. V usage is TRBV20-1 and J usage is TRBJ2-1, with 9 bases fitting TRBD2. The chain's CDR3 is CSAGTRRGGGEQFF. The CDR3 DNA reads TGCAGTGCTGGGACTAGGCGGGGGGGCGGTGAGCAGTTCTTC.